This record looks at one TCR beta chain sequence and its context. Its matching antigen is unknown. The sample belongs to a study of cytomegalovirus exposure and HLA in healthy donors. The CDR3 is 13 residues long. V lost 0 bases to trimming and J lost 8 bases, with 11 bases between them. Per the germline V gene, CDR1 is SGHRS and CDR2 is YFSETQ. Study outcomes and limitations: Later analysis demonstrated an association between a missense DCLRE1C variant and TCR beta V- and J-gene trimming. Some segments of the V type, notably TRBV6-2 and TRBV6-3, were excluded as indistinguishable.

The PCR made use of 60 Vbeta and 13 Jbeta primers. Using immunoSEQ multiplex PCR, the repertoire was profiled, and TCRdb retains in-frame clones only, with some absent. This table holds roughly 140,000 clones, approximately 79% found once. The V and J genes are TRBV5-1 and TRBJ1-2; D is ambiguous. The TCR sequence derives from a woman aged 35 to 49 in good health and CMV-seropositive. The sequenced sample consisted of PBMCs. The CDR3 DNA reads as TGCGCCAGCAGCTTGGAATCGGGGTTCGGCTACACCTTC. This sequence encodes CASSLESGFGYTF.